Following are 4 T cell receptor beta chains from one sample sequenced in a study of blood T cell repertoires in COVID-19. Profiled with immunoSEQ multiplex PCR; TCRdb holds only in-frame clones, not every one. The sample has some 140,000 clones, 75% to 80% seen once. The sample taken for sequencing was peripheral blood. These receptor sequences come from a man older than 75 with acute or convalescent COVID-19.

The chain joins TRBV5-1 to TRBJ2-7, with D possibly TRBD2 on 7 matching bases. Trimming removed 0 bases at V and 3 bases at J, with 13 bases between. CDR3 length: 15 amino acids. CDR1 and CDR2 (germline): SGHRS, YFSETQ. CDR3 in amino acids: CASSLVWGGLYEQYF. The CDR3 region has the DNA TGCGCCAGCAGCTTGGTATGGGGGGGCCTCTACGAGCAGTACTTC.

The chain uses TRBV4-2 and TRBJ2-5, with 7 bases fitting TRBD2. CDR3 length: 16 amino acids. Germline V gene lookup returns CDR1 LGHNA and CDR2 YNFKEQ. Germline trimming cut 1 base from V and 2 bases from J; bases unmatched to any gene: 7. The CDR3 loop reads CASSQGGGDRQETQYF. Here the CDR3 DNA reads TGTGCCAGCAGCCAAGGGGGGGGAGACAGACAAGAGACCCAGTACTTC.

The rearrangement links TRBV28 to TRBJ2-7; 7 nucleotides agree with TRBD1. Germline V gives CDR1 MDHEN, CDR2 SYDVKM. V lost 6 bases and J lost 3; bases outside the gene matches: 11. This CDR3 spans 15 amino acids. DNA for the CDR3: TGTGCCAGCAGCGCTGCCTCGACAGGGAGCTACGAGCAGTACGTC. Translation: CASSAASTGSYEQYV.

This rearrangement joins TRBV2 to TRBJ1-2; 9 bases are a match to TRBD1. The length of the CDR3 is 14 residues. CDR1 is SNHLY, CDR2 FYNNEI, per germline. V shed 5 bases, J shed 2 bases, and the junction held 3 bases outside the gene matches. CDR3 coding DNA: TGTGCCAGCAGTTCCGGGACAGGGAACTATGGCTACACCTTC. Translating it yields CASSSGTGNYGYTF.